Shown below are 6 T cell receptor beta chains from a single sample sequenced in a study of technical replicates of blood from a few donors. Produced via immunoSEQ multiplex PCR; TCRdb's table is partial and in-frame only. Among about 83,000 clones listed, 90% to 95% were seen once. The specimen was T cells isolated from PBMCs. These receptors all come from a human donor in good health.

V usage is TRBV19 and J usage is TRBJ2-7, with 16 bases identical to TRBD2. This CDR3 has 19 residues. From germline, CDR1 is LNHDA and CDR2 SQIVND (reference sequence). Unmatched junction bases numbered 12, after V lost 5 bases and J lost 2 bases. CDR3 sequence (DNA): TGTGCCAGTAGTTTTCGGGGACTAGCGGGAGGGCCCTCCGCCTACGAGCAGTACTTC. It yields the protein CASSFRGLAGGPSAYEQYF.

This clone was picked up one time. The rearrangement uses TRBV5-1 and TRBJ2-7; 9 bases are shared with TRBD1. Germline CDR1 SGHRS, CDR2 YFSETQ. The CDR3 spans 13 residues. V gave up 8 bases and J gave up 0 bases; unmatched junction bases: 3. The CDR3 loop reads CASGQGSSYEQYF. The DNA of the CDR3 is TGCGCCAGTGGACAGGGGAGCTCCTACGAGCAGTACTTC.

The chain has TRBV20-1 and TRBJ2-1; no definite D call. V was shortened by 3 bases and J by 4 bases, with 4 bases between the two germline ends. The CDR3 contains 11 residues. CDR1 is DFQATT and CDR2 is SNEGSKA in the germline V gene (reference sequence). The CDR3 DNA reads TGCAGTGCTAGTCCGTACAATGAGCAGTTCTTC. Its protein is CSASPYNEQFF.

This rearrangement joins TRBV5-1 to TRBJ2-7; 9 nucleotides match TRBD1. Germline CDR1 and CDR2: SGHRS and YFSETQ. The CDR3 has 17 residues. The junction had 12 bases not matched to a gene; V was cut back by 4 bases and J by 1 base. The CDR3 protein is CASSAQDRGIGSYEQYF. The DNA of the CDR3 is TGCGCCAGCAGCGCACAGGACAGGGGCATCGGTTCCTACGAGCAGTACTTC. The full variable domain, rest sourced from reference TRBV5-1 and TRBJ2-7, is KAGVTQTPRYLIKTRGQQVTLSCSPISGHRSVSWYQQTPGQGLQFLFEYFSETQRNKGNFPGRFSGRQFSNSRSEMNVSTLELGDSALYLCASSAQDRGIGSYEQYFGPGTRLTVT.

The J gene is TRBJ2-5, the V gene TRBV11-2, with TRBD2 matching over 8 bases. With 5 bases clipped from V and 2 bases from J, the junction kept 10 bases outside the gene matches. CDR3 size: 16 residues. CDR1 and CDR2 from the germline V gene are SGHAT and FQNNGV. In nucleotides, the CDR3 is TGTGCCAGCAGCCCCACTTCTAGCGGGCTTCAAGAGACCCAGTACTTC. Its protein product is CASSPTSSGLQETQYF. The whole variable domain, remainder taken from reference TRBV11-2 and TRBJ2-5, is EAGVAQSPRYKIIEKRQSVAFWCNPISGHATLYWYQQILGQGPKLLIQFQNNGVVDDSQLPKDRFSAERLKGVDSTLKIQPAKLEDSAVYLCASSPTSSGLQETQYFGPGTRLLVL.

This clone was counted a few times. The chain employs TRBV2 and TRBJ2-1, with TRBD1 matching 8 bases. The ends lost 4 bases at V and 2 bases at J; junction bases unmatched: 4. The CDR3 covers 15 residues. Germline V gives CDR1 SNHLY, CDR2 FYNNEI. The CDR3 DNA reads as TGTGCCAGCAGTGCGGGACAGGCAACCTACAATGAGCAGTTCTTC. Amino acid sequence: CASSAGQATYNEQFF.